These 17 T cell receptor beta chains came from one sample sequenced in a study of T-cell reconstitution after alpha-beta-depleted transplantation in children. Unique molecular identifiers were used in preparing the TCRbeta library. TCRdb called the PCR reads again in MiXCR, with one record for every CDR3 protein. The sample comprises roughly 490,000 distinct CDR3 sequences, around 10% of which are singletons, and less than 15% rests with the top ten. The sequencing here drew on PBMCs, mostly from graft donor cells, taken 180 days after TCRalphabeta/CD19-depleted stem cell transplant. Receptors were obtained from a female patient aged 2-9 years who had a stem cell transplant for aplastic anemia, so the T cells may come from the graft donor.

This clonotype was recorded a few times. The rearrangement uses TRBV24-1 and TRBJ2-1; a possible D gene is TRBD2 (6 bases). The CDR3 is 16 residues long. From germline, CDR1 is KGHDR and CDR2 SFDVKD. Trimming shortened V by 5 bases and J by 1 base, and 14 bases separated the two germline ends. The CDR3 DNA reads TGTGCCACCAGTGGTCTCGGGAGCCGATCCTACAATGAGCAGTTCTTC. Amino acids: CATSGLGSRSYNEQFF.

The rearrangement joins TRBV4-3 to TRBJ1-2; D is perhaps TRBD1 (6 bases). Germline assignment: CDR1 LGHNA and CDR2 YSLEER. Between the trimmed V and J ends, which lost 5 bases and 0 bases, there was a span of 10 bases. The CDR3 totals 14 residues. The CDR3 nucleotides read TGCGCCAGCAGCTACAGGGCTCCTAACTATGGCTACACCTTC. Translated: CASSYRAPNYGYTF.

The CDR3, as DNA: TGCGCCAGCTGGTCTACGGGACAGGGTAGAGAGACCCAGTACTTC. As protein: CASWSTGQGRETQYF. The chain links TRBV5-1 to TRBJ2-5, with 9 positions matching TRBD1. V lost 7 bases, J lost 4 bases, and 11 bases stayed unmatched. The CDR3 is 15 residues long. Per germline, CDR1 SGHRS and CDR2 YFSETQ. Supplemented by reference TRBV5-1 and TRBJ2-5, the full variable domain reads KAGVTQTPRYLIKTRGQQVTLSCSPISGHRSVSWYQQTPGQGLQFLFEYFSETQRNKGNFPGRFSGRQFSNSRSEMNVSTLELGDSALYLCASWSTGQGRETQYFGPGTRLLVL.

The chain joins TRBV9 to TRBJ2-1, with 10 bases identical to TRBD2. The CDR3 is 16 amino acids. Germline CDR1 reads SGDLS; CDR2 reads YYNGEE. V shed 4 bases, J shed 9 bases, and the junction held 13 bases outside the gene matches. CDR3 region: CASSQTGSGRAIEQFF. The CDR3 DNA reads as TGTGCCAGCAGCCAAACGGGGAGCGGGAGGGCCATTGAGCAGTTCTTC.

This clonotype was observed a handful of times. The gene calls are TRBV5-6 and TRBJ2-2; the D is unclear. CDR1 and CDR2 (germline): SGHDT, YYEEEE. This CDR3 comprises 16 residues. The germline V and J ends were trimmed by 0 bases and 4 bases, with 13 bases remaining between them. CDR3 sequence reads: CASSLGLGRSTGELFF. The CDR3 coding sequence is TGTGCCAGCAGCTTGGGTCTGGGTAGGTCCACCGGGGAGCTGTTTTTT.

This clonotype has more than one count but fewer than ten. This chain links TRBV4-3 with TRBJ1-6, with TRBD1 as a possible D gene (5 bases). The germline V gene has CDR1 LGHNA and CDR2 YSLEER. V dropped 4 bases and J dropped 7 bases, with 17 bases sitting between them. This CDR3 is 16 amino acids long. The CDR3: CASSRQRAGLNSPLHF. The DNA of the CDR3 is TGCGCCAGCAGCCGACAGAGGGCCGGGCTAAATTCACCCCTCCACTTT.

This clonotype occurred many times. The chain employs TRBV4-1 and TRBJ2-7; maybe TRBD2 (6 bases). The CDR3 is made up of 14 amino acids. CDR1 and CDR2 (germline): MGHRA, YSYEKL. Trimming took off 8 bases at V and 0 bases at J, with 14 bases between the two ends. DNA for the CDR3: TGCGCCAGCTCCCGGGACTTTAGCTCCTACGAGCAGTACGTC. Amino acid sequence: CASSRDFSSYEQYV.

V is TRBV14 and J is TRBJ2-5; 11 nucleotides agree with TRBD2. This CDR3 has 17 amino acids. The germline CDR1 and CDR2 sequences are SGHDN and FVKESK. The ends lost 4 bases at V and 2 bases at J; junction bases unmatched: 9. DNA of the CDR3: TGTGCCAGCAGCCGGCTACCTAGCGGGAGGTCTCAAGAGACCCAGTACTTC. Translating gives CASSRLPSGRSQETQYF.

This clonotype was recorded many times. The rearrangement links TRBV12-3 or TRBV12-4 to TRBJ2-2; D gene unclear. The V end lost 6 bases, the J end lost 0 bases, and 14 bases lay between the germline ends. This CDR3 is 16 amino acids long. CDR3 sequence (DNA): TGTGCCAGCAGCCCAGGACGACGGGCGAACACCGGGGAGCTGTTTTTT. It codes for CASSPGRRANTGELFF.

The chain couples TRBV5-1 to TRBJ2-3; D unclear. Germline V gives CDR1 SGHRS, CDR2 YFSETQ. Trimming pared 7 bases from V and 0 bases from J, leaving 12 bases between. The CDR3 is 14 amino acids. CDR3 residues: CASRIDVSTDTQYF. Written as DNA, the CDR3 is TGCGCCAGCCGTATAGACGTAAGCACAGATACGCAGTATTTT.

The rearrangement uses TRBV7-9 and TRBJ1-1; tentative D call: TRBD1 (5 bases). Germline V gene data show CDR1 as SEHNR and CDR2 as FQNEAQ (reference sequence). This CDR3 has 16 amino acids. V dropped 3 bases and J dropped 1 base, with 15 bases sitting between them. The CDR3 reads CASSFEGTLWNTEAFF. The CDR3 DNA reads TGTGCCAGCAGCTTTGAAGGGACCCTATGGAACACTGAAGCTTTCTTT.

This clonotype was counted only a few times. The chain combines TRBV5-1 with TRBJ2-1; the match to TRBD2 covers 10 bases. The germline V gene encodes CDR1 SGHRS and CDR2 YFSETQ. With V trimmed by 3 bases and J by 7 bases, 13 bases remained unmatched. CDR3 length: 17 amino acids. CDR3 amino acids: CASSSAGGPGVRNEQFF. CDR3 bases: TGCGCCAGCAGCTCAGCGGGAGGGCCGGGTGTCAGGAATGAGCAGTTCTTC.

The chain carries TRBV30 and TRBJ2-2, with 8 bases fitting TRBD1. Looked up from germline, CDR1 is GTSNPN and CDR2 is SVGIG (reference sequence). Trimming at V came to 5 bases and at J to 4 bases, leaving 6 bases not matched to a gene. This CDR3 comprises 14 residues. The CDR3 DNA follows: TGTGCCTGGCAGAGACAGGGGAGCACCGGGGAGCTGTTTTTT. This encodes CAWQRQGSTGELFF.

Ten or more counts support this clonotype. The CDR3 loop is CASSFGLLTYNEQFF. The CDR3 DNA reads TGTGCCAGCAGTTTCGGACTTCTCACCTACAATGAGCAGTTCTTC. This rearrangement joins TRBV27 to TRBJ2-1; D may be TRBD2 (5 bases). CDR1 is MNHEY, CDR2 SMNVEV, per germline (reference sequence). This CDR3 region has 15 residues. The V and J ends lost 3 bases and 2 bases respectively, with 11 bases between them.

In its sample, this clonotype was seen many times. The V call is TRBV7-2, the J call TRBJ2-7; D call uncertain. Germline V gene sequence: CDR1 SGHTA, CDR2 FQGNSA. Trimming pared 5 bases from V and 0 bases from J, leaving 11 bases between. The CDR3 sequence is 14 residues long. The CDR3 DNA reads TGTGCCAGCAGCCGAGAGAGCAGCTCCTACGAGCAGTACTTC. Encoded protein: CASSRESSSYEQYF.

This clonotype was seen repeatedly, ten times or more. This chain joins TRBV12-3 or TRBV12-4 and TRBJ2-2; D is tentatively TRBD1 or TRBD2 (6 bases each). The CDR3 length is 15 residues. V lost 7 bases and J 4 bases, leaving 16 bases between the germline ends. The CDR3: CASKTGAAITGELFF. CDR3 in DNA: TGTGCCAGCAAAACGGGGGCCGCTATCACCGGGGAGCTGTTTTTT.

This clonotype was found a few times. The chain combines TRBV27 with TRBJ2-2, with 9 bases aligning to TRBD2. With 7 bases clipped from V and 2 bases from J, the junction kept 8 bases outside the gene matches. Germline CDR1 reads MNHEY; CDR2 reads SMNVEV (reference sequence). The CDR3 contains 16 residues. The CDR3 loop is CASKLAGGVNTGELFF. The CDR3 DNA sequence: TGTGCCAGCAAACTAGCGGGCGGGGTTAACACCGGGGAGCTGTTTTTT.